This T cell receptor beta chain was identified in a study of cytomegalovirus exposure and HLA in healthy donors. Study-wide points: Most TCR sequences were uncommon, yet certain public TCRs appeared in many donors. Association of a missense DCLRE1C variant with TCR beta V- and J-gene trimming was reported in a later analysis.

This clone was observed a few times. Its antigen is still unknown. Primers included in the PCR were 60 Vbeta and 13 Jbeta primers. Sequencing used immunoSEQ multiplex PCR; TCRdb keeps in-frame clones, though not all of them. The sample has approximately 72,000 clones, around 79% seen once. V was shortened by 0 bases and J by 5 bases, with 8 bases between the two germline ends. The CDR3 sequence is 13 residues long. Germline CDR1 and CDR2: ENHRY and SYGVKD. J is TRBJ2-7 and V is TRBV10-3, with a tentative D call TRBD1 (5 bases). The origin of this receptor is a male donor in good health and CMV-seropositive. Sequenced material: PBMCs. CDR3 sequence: CAISESGEHEQYF. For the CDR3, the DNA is TGTGCCATCAGTGAGTCAGGGGAACACGAGCAGTACTTC.